This entry is about one TCR beta chain. The antigen is not known. The sample originates from a study of brain T cells in children with intractable seizures. The study, taken as a whole, reports: Clones missing pre-surgery may reflect undersampling of that blood sample. Patients' HCMV serostatus was unknown; virus specificity rests on CDR3 similarity alone.

The method was immunoSEQ multiplex PCR; TCRdb's version includes in-frame clones alone and lacks a portion of them. The sample carries 110,000 or so clones, 94% recorded once. The germline V gene encodes CDR1 SGHTA and CDR2 FQGTGA. The CDR3 spans 16 residues. V was shortened by 1 base and J by 0 bases, with 9 bases between the two germline ends. The sequenced cases were selected for having the highest brain T cell transcript signatures. Before surgery, patients took at least one anti-epileptic drug. The sequence was obtained from a boy under three years old with hemimegalencephaly and intractable seizures. The V call is TRBV7-3, the J call TRBJ1-4, with D possibly TRBD1 on 6 matching bases. The sequences come from peripheral blood, collected at surgery. CDR3 sequence: CASSLIEGATNEKLFF. CDR3 nucleotides: TGTGCCAGCAGCTTAATTGAGGGGGCAACTAATGAAAAACTGTTTTTT.